This T cell receptor beta chain emerged from a study of T cell responses to AZD1222 COVID-19 vaccine. Study-wide context: Second-dose groups at about 4 or about 12 weeks were pooled. Overall study results and limits: Only 5 or 6 AZD1222 recipients were seropositive at baseline. Donors, mostly white British, included more females; clonal diversity was possibly underestimated. Rises in breadth and depth of Spike-specific TCRs came after two AZD1222 doses.

Per the germline V gene, CDR1 is GTSNPN and CDR2 is SVGIG (reference sequence). There are 14 residues in the CDR3. V gave up 3 bases and J gave up 4 bases; unmatched junction bases: 6. As concerns this clone: Its specificity is unknown.

Clones were sequenced by immunoSEQ multiplex PCR, and TCRdb holds only the in-frame ones, with some missing. The repertoire has over 100,000 clones, around nine tenths of them found once; the top ten carry around 10%. The material was peripheral blood, obtained on day 0 of AZD1222 vaccination. The chain is built from TRBV30 and TRBJ2-7; 10 bases fit TRBD2. The sequence came from an adult in good health. The CDR3 sequence is CAWSSGRANYEQYF. CDR3 DNA sequence: TGTGCCTGGAGCAGCGGGAGGGCGAATTACGAGCAGTACTTC.